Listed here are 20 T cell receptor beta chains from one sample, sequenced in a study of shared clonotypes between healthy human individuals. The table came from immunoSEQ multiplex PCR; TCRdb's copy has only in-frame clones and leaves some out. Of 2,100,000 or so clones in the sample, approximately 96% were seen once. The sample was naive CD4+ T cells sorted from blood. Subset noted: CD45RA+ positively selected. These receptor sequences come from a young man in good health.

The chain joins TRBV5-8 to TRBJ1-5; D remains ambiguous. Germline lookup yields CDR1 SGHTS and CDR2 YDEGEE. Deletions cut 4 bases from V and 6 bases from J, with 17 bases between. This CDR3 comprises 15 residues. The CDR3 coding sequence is TGTGCCAGCAGCCCCGGGGTTGGGGTAACTCAGCCCCAGCATTTT. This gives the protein CASSPGVGVTQPQHF.

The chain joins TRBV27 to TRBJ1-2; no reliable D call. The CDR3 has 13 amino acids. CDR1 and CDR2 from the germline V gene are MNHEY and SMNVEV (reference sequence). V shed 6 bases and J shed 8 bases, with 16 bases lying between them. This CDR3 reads CASSIGPGGGYTF. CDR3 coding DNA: TGTGCCAGCAGCATCGGCCCCGGCGGGGGCTACACCTTC.

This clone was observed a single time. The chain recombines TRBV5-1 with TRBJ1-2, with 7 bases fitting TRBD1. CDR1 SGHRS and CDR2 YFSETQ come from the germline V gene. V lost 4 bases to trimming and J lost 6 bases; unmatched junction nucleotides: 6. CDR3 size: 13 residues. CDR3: CASSHGTVDGYTF. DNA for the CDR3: TGCGCCAGCAGCCACGGGACAGTCGATGGCTACACCTTC.

The CDR3 DNA reads as TGTGCCAGCTACCTCCCTGGACAGGGCGGTTTTTTCTTT. As protein: CASYLPGQGGFFF. This rearrangement joins TRBV28 to TRBJ1-1, with 8 nucleotides matching TRBD1. CDR1 is MDHEN, CDR2 SYDVKM, per germline. The CDR3 extends over 13 amino acids. Trimming took 8 bases from V and 13 from J; bases not matched to a gene: 15.

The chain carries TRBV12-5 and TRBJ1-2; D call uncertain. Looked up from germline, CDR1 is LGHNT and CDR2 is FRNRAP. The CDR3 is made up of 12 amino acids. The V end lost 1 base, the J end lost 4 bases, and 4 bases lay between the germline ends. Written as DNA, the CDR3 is TGTGCTAGTGGTTTGGACGGCTATGGCTACACCTTC. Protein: CASGLDGYGYTF.

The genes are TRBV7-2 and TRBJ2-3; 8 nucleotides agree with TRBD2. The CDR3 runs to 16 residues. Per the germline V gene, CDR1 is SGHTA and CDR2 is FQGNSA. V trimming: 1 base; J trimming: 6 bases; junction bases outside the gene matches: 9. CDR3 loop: CASSLVSGTSSDTQYF. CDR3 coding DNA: TGTGCCAGCAGCTTAGTATCGGGGACTAGTTCGGATACGCAGTATTTT.

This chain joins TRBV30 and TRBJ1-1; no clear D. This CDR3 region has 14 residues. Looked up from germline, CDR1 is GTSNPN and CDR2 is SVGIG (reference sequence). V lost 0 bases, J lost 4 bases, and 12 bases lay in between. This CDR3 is CAWSVRARVTEAFF. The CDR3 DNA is TGTGCCTGGAGTGTAAGGGCGCGGGTCACTGAAGCTTTCTTT. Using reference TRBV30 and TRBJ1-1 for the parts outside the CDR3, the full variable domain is SQTIHQWPATLVQPVGSPLSLECTVEGTSNPNLYWYRQAAGRGLQLLFYSVGIGQISSEVPQNLSASRPQDRQFILSSKKLLLSDSGFYLCAWSVRARVTEAFFGQGTRLTVV.

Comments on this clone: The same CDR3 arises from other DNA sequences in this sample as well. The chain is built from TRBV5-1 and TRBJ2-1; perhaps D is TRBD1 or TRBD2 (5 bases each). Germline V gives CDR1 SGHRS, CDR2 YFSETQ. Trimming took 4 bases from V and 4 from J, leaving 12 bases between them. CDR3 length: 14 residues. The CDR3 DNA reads TGCGCCAGCAGCCCCGGGGCTACTTACAATGAGCAGTTCTTC. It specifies CASSPGATYNEQFF.

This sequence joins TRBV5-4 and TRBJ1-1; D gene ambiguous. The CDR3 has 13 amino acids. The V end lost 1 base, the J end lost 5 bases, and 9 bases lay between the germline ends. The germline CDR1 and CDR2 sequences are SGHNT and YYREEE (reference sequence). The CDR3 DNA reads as TGTGCCAGCAGCTTGCCAGAACAGACTGAAGCTTTCTTT. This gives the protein CASSLPEQTEAFF.

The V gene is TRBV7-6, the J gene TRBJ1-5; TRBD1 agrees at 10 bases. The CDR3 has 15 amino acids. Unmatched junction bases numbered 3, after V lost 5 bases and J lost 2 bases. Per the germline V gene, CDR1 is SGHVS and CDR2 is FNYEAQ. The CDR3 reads CASSPGQGGNQPQHF. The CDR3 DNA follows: TGTGCCAGCAGCCCCGGACAGGGGGGCAATCAGCCCCAGCATTTT.

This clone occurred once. The chain's CDR3 is CASSVAGGTGDYGYTF. Written as DNA, the CDR3 is TGTGCCAGCAGCGTAGCCGGGGGGACAGGGGACTATGGCTACACCTTC. The genes are TRBV9 and TRBJ1-2, with TRBD1 matching over 10 bases. The CDR3 has 16 amino acids. Germline V gene sequence: CDR1 SGDLS, CDR2 YYNGEE. Unmatched junction bases numbered 5, after V lost 0 bases and J lost 3 bases.

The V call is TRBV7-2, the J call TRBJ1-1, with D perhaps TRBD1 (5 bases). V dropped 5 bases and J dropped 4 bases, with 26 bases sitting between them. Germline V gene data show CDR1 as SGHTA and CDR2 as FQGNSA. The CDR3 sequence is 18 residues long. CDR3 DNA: TGTGCCAGCAGCCCCCGTGGGGGGTATTCGTCGATTCCCACTGAAGCTTTCTTT. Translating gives CASSPRGGYSSIPTEAFF.

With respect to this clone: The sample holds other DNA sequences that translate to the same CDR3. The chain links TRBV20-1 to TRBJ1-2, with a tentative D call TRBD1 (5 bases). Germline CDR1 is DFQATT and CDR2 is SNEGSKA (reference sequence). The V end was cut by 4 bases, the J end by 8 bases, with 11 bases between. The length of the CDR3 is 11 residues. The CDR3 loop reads CSATPGGGYTF. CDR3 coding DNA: TGCAGTGCTACCCCTGGGGGGGGCTACACCTTC.

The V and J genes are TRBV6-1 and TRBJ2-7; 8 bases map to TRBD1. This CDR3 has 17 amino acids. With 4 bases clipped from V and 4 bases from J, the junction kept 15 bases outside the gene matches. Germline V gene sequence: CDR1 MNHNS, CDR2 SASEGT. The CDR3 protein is CASSARPGQVTSYEQYF. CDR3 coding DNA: TGTGCCAGCAGTGCAAGACCGGGACAGGTGACGTCTTACGAGCAGTACTTC.

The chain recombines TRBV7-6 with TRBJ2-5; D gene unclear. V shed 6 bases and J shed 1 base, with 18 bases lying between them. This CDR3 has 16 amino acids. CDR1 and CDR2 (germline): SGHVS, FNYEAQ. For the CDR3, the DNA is TGTGCCAGCAGTTTCTACAGTGCCAACACCCAAGAGACCCAGTACTTC. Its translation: CASSFYSANTQETQYF.

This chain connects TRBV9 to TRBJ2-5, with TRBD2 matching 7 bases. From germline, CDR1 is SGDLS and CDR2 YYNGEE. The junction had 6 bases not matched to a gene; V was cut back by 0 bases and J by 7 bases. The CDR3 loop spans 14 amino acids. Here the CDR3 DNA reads TGTGCCAGCAGCGTAGAGGCGGGAGCCTCGACCCAGTACTTC. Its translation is CASSVEAGASTQYF.

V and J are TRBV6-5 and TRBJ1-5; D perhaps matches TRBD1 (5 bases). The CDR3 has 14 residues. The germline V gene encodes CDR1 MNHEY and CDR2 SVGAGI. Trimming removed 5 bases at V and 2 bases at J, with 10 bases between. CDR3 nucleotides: TGTGCCAGCAGTCCCCGGGACGGCAATCAGCCCCAGCATTTT. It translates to CASSPRDGNQPQHF.

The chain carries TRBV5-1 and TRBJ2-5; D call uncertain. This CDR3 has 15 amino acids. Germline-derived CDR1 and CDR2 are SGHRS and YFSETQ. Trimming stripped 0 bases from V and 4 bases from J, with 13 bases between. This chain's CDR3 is CASSLDPLARETQYF. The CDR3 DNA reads TGCGCCAGCAGCTTGGACCCCCTTGCGCGAGAGACCCAGTACTTC. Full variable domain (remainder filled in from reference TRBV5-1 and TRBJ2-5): KAGVTQTPRYLIKTRGQQVTLSCSPISGHRSVSWYQQTPGQGLQFLFEYFSETQRNKGNFPGRFSGRQFSNSRSEMNVSTLELGDSALYLCASSLDPLARETQYFGPGTRLLVL.

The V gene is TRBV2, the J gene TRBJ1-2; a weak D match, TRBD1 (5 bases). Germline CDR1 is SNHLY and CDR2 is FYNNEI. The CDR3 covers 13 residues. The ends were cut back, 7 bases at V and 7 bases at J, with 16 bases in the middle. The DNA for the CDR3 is TGTGCCAGCACCCTAGAAAGTGGGGGTGGCTACACCTTC. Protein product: CASTLESGGGYTF.

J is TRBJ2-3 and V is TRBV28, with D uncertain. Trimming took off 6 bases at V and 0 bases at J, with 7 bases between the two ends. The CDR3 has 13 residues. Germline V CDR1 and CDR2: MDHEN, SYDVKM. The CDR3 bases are TGTGCCAGCAGGGATTGGAGCACAGATACGCAGTATTTT. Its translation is CASRDWSTDTQYF. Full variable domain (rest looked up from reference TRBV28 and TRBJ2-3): DVKVTQSSRYLVKRTGEKVFLECVQDMDHENMFWYRQDPGLGLRLIYFSYDVKMKEKGDIPEGYSVSREKKERFSLILESASTNQTSMYLCASRDWSTDTQYFGPGTRLTVL.